The 20 T cell receptor beta chains given below trace back to one sample, sequenced in a study of cytomegalovirus exposure and HLA in healthy donors. A multiplex PCR was run with 60 Vbeta primers and 13 Jbeta primers. TCRdb's copy holds only in-frame clones and misses some; the assay was immunoSEQ multiplex PCR. This table has 75,000 to 100,000 clones, around three quarters appearing once. The sample taken for sequencing was PBMCs. These receptors were taken from a man aged 55-75 years in good health and CMV-seropositive.

The chain carries TRBV28 and TRBJ1-5; TRBD1 might be the D (6 bases). Between the trimmed V and J ends, which lost 6 bases and 4 bases, there was a span of 22 bases. CDR1 and CDR2 (germline): MDHEN, SYDVKM. The CDR3 is made up of 17 amino acids. In nucleotides, the CDR3 is TGTGCCAGCAGCCTCGGCGGAGCGGGACAATTGAATCAGCCCCAGCATTTT. This translates into CASSLGGAGQLNQPQHF.

The V and J genes are TRBV2 and TRBJ2-2; 9 nucleotides match TRBD2. The CDR3 runs to 16 residues. From germline, CDR1 is SNHLY and CDR2 FYNNEI. V gave up 9 bases and J gave up 1 base; unmatched junction bases: 9. CDR3 region: CASARSAGGNTGELFF. CDR3 bases: TGTGCCAGTGCTCGATCAGCGGGGGGGAACACCGGGGAGCTGTTTTTT.

The chain combines TRBV7-2 with TRBJ2-7; TRBD1 agrees at 9 bases. This CDR3 is 16 amino acids long. The V gene's germline CDR1 is SGHTA and CDR2 FQGNSA. V lost 7 bases to trimming and J lost 5 bases; unmatched junction nucleotides: 15. Here the CDR3 reads CASTLLWGTGQHEQYF. CDR3 DNA sequence: TGTGCCAGCACCCTACTGTGGGGGACAGGGCAGCACGAGCAGTACTTC.

The chain links TRBV5-1 to TRBJ1-6; D remains ambiguous. The ends were cut back, 0 bases at V and 15 bases at J, with 16 bases in the middle. The CDR3 length is 14 residues. CDR1 is SGHRS, CDR2 YFSETQ, per germline. CDR3: CASSLVGSPPHLHF. CDR3 coding DNA: TGCGCCAGCAGCTTGGTAGGGAGCCCACCACACCTCCACTTT.

V gene TRBV4-2 combines with J gene TRBJ2-3; 10 bases are shared with TRBD2. There are 20 residues in the CDR3. V gave up 0 bases and J gave up 0 bases; unmatched junction bases: 12. Germline lookup yields CDR1 LGHNA and CDR2 YNFKEQ. CDR3 sequence: CASSQDLWLAGDPSTDTQYF. Here the CDR3 DNA reads TGTGCCAGCAGCCAAGATCTCTGGCTAGCGGGGGACCCCAGCACAGATACGCAGTATTTT.

In its sample, this clone was seen a few times. V is TRBV6-1 and J is TRBJ1-5; 9 bases align to TRBD1. Germline V CDR1 and CDR2: MNHNS, SASEGT. The CDR3 has 15 residues. V dropped 6 bases and J dropped 6; count of bases not matched to a gene: 9. CDR3 bases: TGTGCCAGCAGCTGGACAGGGGATGGATTTCAGCCCCAGCATTTT. Translated, it gives CASSWTGDGFQPQHF.

The V gene is TRBV30, the J gene TRBJ1-2; possible D gene TRBD1, 6 bases. V lost 0 bases and J lost 3, with 11 bases in between. The germline V gene has CDR1 GTSNPN and CDR2 SVGIG (reference sequence). The CDR3 loop spans 14 amino acids. The CDR3 reads CAWSVQGRYYGYTF. In DNA, the CDR3 is TGTGCCTGGAGTGTACAGGGACGATACTATGGCTACACCTTC.

V usage is TRBV27 and J usage is TRBJ2-2; 7 bases are shared with TRBD2. Germline CDR1 reads MNHEY; CDR2 reads SMNVEV (reference sequence). V trimming: 8 bases; J trimming: 8 bases; junction bases outside the gene matches: 11. CDR3 length: 14 amino acids. The CDR3 protein is CASGQRGREGELFF. The DNA for the CDR3 is TGTGCCAGCGGCCAGCGGGGAAGGGAGGGGGAGCTGTTTTTT.

This clone was counted between two and nine times. The gene calls are TRBV4-2 and TRBJ2-1; the D is unclear. V dropped 0 bases and J dropped 2 bases, with 14 bases sitting between them. Germline CDR1 LGHNA, CDR2 YNFKEQ. CDR3 length: 17 residues. Here the CDR3 reads CASSQDLDATTYNEQFF. The CDR3 DNA reads as TGTGCCAGCAGCCAAGATCTAGATGCGACCACCTACAATGAGCAGTTCTTC.

The CDR3 region has the DNA TGCGCCAGCAGCCCCTCCACTAGCGGGGATGGCTACGAGCAGTACTTC. This sequence encodes CASSPSTSGDGYEQYF. The rearrangement links TRBV4-3 to TRBJ2-7, with 10 bases aligning to TRBD2. The CDR3 length is 16 residues. From germline, CDR1 is LGHNA and CDR2 YSLEER. Germline trimming cut 4 bases from V and 3 bases from J; bases unmatched to any gene: 9.

This clone turned up a few times. The V and J genes are TRBV5-1 and TRBJ2-2, with 7 bases fitting TRBD2. CDR3 length equals 16 residues. Trimming took 1 base from V and 8 from J; bases not matched to a gene: 11. CDR1 is SGHRS, CDR2 YFSETQ, per germline. For the CDR3, the DNA is TGCGCCAGCAGCTTGCCCCCTTCCAGCGGGGTTGGGGAGCTGTTTTTT. Protein product: CASSLPPSSGVGELFF. The full variable domain, rest sourced from reference TRBV5-1 and TRBJ2-2, is KAGVTQTPRYLIKTRGQQVTLSCSPISGHRSVSWYQQTPGQGLQFLFEYFSETQRNKGNFPGRFSGRQFSNSRSEMNVSTLELGDSALYLCASSLPPSSGVGELFFGEGSRLTVL.

In the case of this clone: Germline is not matched at one junction end, which may reflect a read error. CDR3 loop: CASRRQGEVGTQYF. The CDR3 nucleotides are TGTGCTAGCAGACGACAGGGGGAGGTCGGGACCCAGTACTTC. The rearrangement uses TRBV7-7 and TRBJ2-5, with 9 bases aligning to TRBD1. Germline assignment: CDR1 SSHAT and CDR2 FNYEAQ (reference sequence). This CDR3 spans 14 amino acids.

V is TRBV6-5 and J is TRBJ2-7; the D is unclear. The CDR3 has 13 residues. The germline V gene encodes CDR1 MNHEY and CDR2 SVGAGI. Trimming cost V 8 bases and J 4 bases, with 15 bases left between them. CDR3 in amino acids: CASSLAPQYEQYF. CDR3 nucleotides: TGTGCCAGCTCCCTGGCCCCGCAGTACGAGCAGTACTTC.

This clone occurred once. This chain joins TRBV29-1 and TRBJ2-7; 7 nucleotides align to TRBD2. Germline V gene data show CDR1 as SQVTM and CDR2 as ANQGSEA. The CDR3 has 14 amino acids. V lost 3 bases and J lost 2; bases outside the gene matches: 7. The CDR3 is CSVEIGEGTYEQYF. The CDR3 DNA reads as TGCAGCGTTGAGATTGGGGAGGGAACCTACGAGCAGTACTTC.

V gene TRBV18 combines with J gene TRBJ2-5; D is possibly TRBD1 (5 bases). Germline V CDR1 and CDR2: KGHSH, LQKENI. The CDR3 totals 15 residues. Trimming stripped 2 bases from V and 2 bases from J, with 12 bases between. The chain's CDR3 is CASSPDSTVQETQYF. For the CDR3, the DNA is TGTGCCAGCTCACCAGACTCGACAGTTCAAGAGACCCAGTACTTC.

The gene calls are TRBV9 and TRBJ1-2, with 7 bases lining up with TRBD1. The CDR3 runs to 17 residues. After removal of 0 bases from V and 6 bases from J, the junction contained 14 bases not matched to a gene. CDR1 is SGDLS, CDR2 YYNGEE, per germline. CDR3 sequence (DNA): TGTGCCAGCAGCGTAGCTAAGGGGGCGTCCCTGTTCGATGGCTACACCTTC. It codes for CASSVAKGASLFDGYTF.

The chain combines TRBV5-1 with TRBJ1-2; a possible D gene is TRBD1 (5 bases). Germline V gene lookup returns CDR1 SGHRS and CDR2 YFSETQ. This CDR3 region has 14 residues. Trimming stripped 4 bases from V and 7 bases from J, with 17 bases between. CDR3 sequence: CASSTGPVRGGYTF. In nucleotides, the CDR3 is TGCGCCAGCAGCACCGGACCGGTTAGGGGTGGCTACACCTTC.

The rearrangement joins TRBV9 to TRBJ2-5, with D possibly being TRBD2 (6 bases). This CDR3 comprises 15 residues. With 3 bases removed from V and 1 base from J, the gap between germline ends came to 13 bases. Germline CDR1 is SGDLS and CDR2 is YYNGEE. The CDR3 sequence: CASSGTGGVQETQYF. The CDR3 DNA reads as TGTGCCAGCAGCGGGACGGGCGGGGTCCAAGAGACCCAGTACTTC.

V gene TRBV12-5 combines with J gene TRBJ2-5, with D perhaps matching TRBD2 (5 bases). The CDR3 totals 13 residues. V shed 1 base and J shed 5 bases, with 8 bases lying between them. Germline CDR1 and CDR2: LGHNT and FRNRAP. The CDR3 bases are TGTGCTAGTGGTTTGGCTGAGGGCGAGACCCAGTACTTC. It translates to CASGLAEGETQYF. Full variable domain (missing parts from reference TRBV12-5 and TRBJ2-5): DARVTQTPRHKVTEMGQEVTMRCQPILGHNTVFWYRQTMMQGLELLAYFRNRAPLDDSGMPKDRFSAEMPDATLATLKIQPSEPRDSAVYFCASGLAEGETQYFGPGTRLLVL.

The chain has TRBV28 and TRBJ2-7; D may be TRBD1 (6 bases). V was pared by 0 bases and J by 4 bases, with 7 bases between. The CDR3 loop spans 13 amino acids. Germline CDR1 is MDHEN and CDR2 is SYDVKM. The CDR3 region is CASSLWGAYEQYF. The CDR3 DNA is TGTGCCAGCAGTTTATGGGGGGCTTACGAGCAGTACTTC.